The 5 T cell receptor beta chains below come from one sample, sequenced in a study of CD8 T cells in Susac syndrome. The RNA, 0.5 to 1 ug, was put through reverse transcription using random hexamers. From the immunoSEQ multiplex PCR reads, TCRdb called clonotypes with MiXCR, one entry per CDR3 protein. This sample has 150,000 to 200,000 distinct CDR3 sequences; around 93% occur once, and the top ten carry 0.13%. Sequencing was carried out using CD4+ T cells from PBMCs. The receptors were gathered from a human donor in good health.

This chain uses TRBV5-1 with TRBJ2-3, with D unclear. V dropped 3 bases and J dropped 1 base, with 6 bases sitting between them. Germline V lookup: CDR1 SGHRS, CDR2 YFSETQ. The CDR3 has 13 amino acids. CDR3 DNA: TGCGCCAGCAGCTCCACTGGCACAGATACGCAGTATTTT. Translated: CASSSTGTDTQYF.

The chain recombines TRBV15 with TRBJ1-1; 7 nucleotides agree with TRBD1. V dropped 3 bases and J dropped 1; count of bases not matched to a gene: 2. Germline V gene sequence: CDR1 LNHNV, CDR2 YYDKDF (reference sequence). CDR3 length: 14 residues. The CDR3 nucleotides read TGTGCCACCAGCAGGACAGGGTGGAACACTGAAGCTTTCTTT. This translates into CATSRTGWNTEAFF.

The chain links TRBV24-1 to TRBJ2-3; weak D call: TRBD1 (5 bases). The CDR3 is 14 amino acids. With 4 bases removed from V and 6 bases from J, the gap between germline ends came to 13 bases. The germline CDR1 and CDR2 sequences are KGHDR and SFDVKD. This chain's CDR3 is CATSEPGKGDTQYF. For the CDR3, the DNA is TGTGCCACCAGTGAACCGGGCAAGGGGGATACGCAGTATTTT.

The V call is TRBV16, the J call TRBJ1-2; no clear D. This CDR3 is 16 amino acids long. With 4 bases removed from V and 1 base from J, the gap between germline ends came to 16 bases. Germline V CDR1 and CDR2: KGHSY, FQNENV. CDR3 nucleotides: TGTGCCAGCAGCCCCCGGGCCCGGGGTAGTAACTATGGCTACACCTTC. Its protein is CASSPRARGSNYGYTF.

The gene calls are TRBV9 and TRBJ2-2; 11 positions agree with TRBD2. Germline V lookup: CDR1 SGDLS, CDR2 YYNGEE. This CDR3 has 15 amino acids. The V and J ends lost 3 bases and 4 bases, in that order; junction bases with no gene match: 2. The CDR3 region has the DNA TGTGCCAGCAGCGGCCTAGCGGGGGGCACCGGGGAGCTGTTTTTT. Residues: CASSGLAGGTGELFF.